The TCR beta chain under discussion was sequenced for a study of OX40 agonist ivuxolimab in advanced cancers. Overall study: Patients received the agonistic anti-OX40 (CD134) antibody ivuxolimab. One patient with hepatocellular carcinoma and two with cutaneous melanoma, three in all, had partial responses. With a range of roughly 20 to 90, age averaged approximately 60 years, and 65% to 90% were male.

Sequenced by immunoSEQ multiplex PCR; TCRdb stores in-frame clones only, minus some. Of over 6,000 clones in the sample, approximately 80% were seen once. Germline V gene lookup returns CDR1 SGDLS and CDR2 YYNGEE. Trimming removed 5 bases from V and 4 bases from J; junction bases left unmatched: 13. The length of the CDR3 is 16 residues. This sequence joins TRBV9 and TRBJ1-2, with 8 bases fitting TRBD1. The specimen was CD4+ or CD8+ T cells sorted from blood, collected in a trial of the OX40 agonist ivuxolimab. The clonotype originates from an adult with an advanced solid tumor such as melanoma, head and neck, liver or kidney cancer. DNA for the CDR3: TGTGCCAGCAGGGGACCCTCCGGGACAGGTATCTATGGCTACACCTTC. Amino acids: CASRGPSGTGIYGYTF. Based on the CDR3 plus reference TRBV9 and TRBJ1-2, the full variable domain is DSGVTQTPKHLITATGQRVTLRCSPRSGDLSVYWYQQSLDQGLQFLIQYYNGEERAKGNILERFSAQQFPDLHSELNLSSLELGDSALYFCASRGPSGTGIYGYTFGSGTRLTVV.